Sequencing of this TCR beta chain was carried out in a study of molecular identifiers for immune sequencing clone quantification. Study-wide findings and caveats: Effector cells kept over 97% of their molecules in clones above 20 RNA copies, while naive cells kept under 1% there.

In the sort, naive CD8 T cells were defined as CD8+CD4-CCR7+CD45RA+. The CDR3 spans 15 residues. CDR1 SEHNR and CDR2 FQNEAQ come from the germline V gene (reference sequence). Unmatched junction bases numbered 9, after V lost 5 bases and J lost 5 bases. This clonotype has ten or more counts. Its specificity is not known. Previously described methods with listed TCR primers produced the bulk TCR libraries. TCRdb recomputed calls from the PCR reads with MiXCR, one row per CDR3 protein. Of 550,000 to 750,000 distinct CDR3 sequences in the sample, less than 20% were seen once. The sequenced sample consisted of naive CD8+ T cells from blood, with Jurkat cell RNA spiked in. Subset meaning: FACS-sorted CD8+CD4-CCR7+CD45RA+ naive T cells. The clonotype was recovered from a human donor in good health. Some libraries in this study had Jurkat cell RNA spiked in. The chain links TRBV7-9 to TRBJ2-3, with 8 bases that match TRBD1. CDR3 DNA sequence: TGTGCCAGCAGCCCGTTGACAGGGGAAAAAGATACGCAGTATTTT. It is translated as CASSPLTGEKDTQYF.